One sample yielded the 14 T cell receptor beta chains listed below, sequenced in a study of control samples from healthy donors and cancer patients. TCRdb keeps only in-frame clones here, not all; method: immunoSEQ multiplex PCR. Of roughly 130,000 clones in the sample, around 90% were seen once. Sequenced material: blood. The receptors derive from a man aged 18-30 years in good health.

On this clone: At one end, the junction sequence differs from germline, possibly due to a read error. The same CDR3 also results from other DNA sequences found in this sample. V usage is TRBV4-3 and J usage is TRBJ1-1; D call uncertain. The germline V gene has CDR1 LGHNA and CDR2 YSLEER. The CDR3 totals 14 residues. The CDR3 sequence is CASSQRYTNTEAFF. CDR3 in DNA: TGCGCCAGCAGCCAACGCTATACGAACACTGAGGCTTTCTTT.

The chain carries TRBV14 and TRBJ1-6; the D gene is possibly TRBD1 (5 bases). Germline V gene sequence: CDR1 SGHDN, CDR2 FVKESK. Trimming pared 1 base from V and 12 bases from J, leaving 16 bases between. CDR3 length equals 15 residues. CDR3 DNA sequence: TGTGCCAGCAGCCAAGCCCGGGACCGCTGGGGACCCCTCCACTTT. Translating it yields CASSQARDRWGPLHF.

The rearrangement uses TRBV7-2 and TRBJ2-7, with D perhaps matching TRBD1 (6 bases). This CDR3 region has 14 residues. V lost 3 bases to trimming and J lost 7 bases, with 16 bases between them. CDR1 is SGHTA and CDR2 is FQGNSA in the germline V gene. In DNA, the CDR3 is TGTGCCAGCAGCTTCGACGGGACACCGGGAGAGCAGTACTTC. It is translated as CASSFDGTPGEQYF.

In DNA form, the CDR3 reads TGTGCCAGCAGCCCCCTCCCGGGACTAGCGGGAGGTGGGACCTACAATGAGCAGTTCTTC. It encodes CASSPLPGLAGGGTYNEQFF. The V and J genes are TRBV9 and TRBJ2-1, with 15 bases lining up with TRBD2. Germline loops: CDR1 SGDLS, CDR2 YYNGEE. This CDR3 region has 20 residues. V shed 4 bases, J shed 2 bases, and the junction held 13 bases outside the gene matches.

The chain has TRBV15 and TRBJ1-5, with 8 bases identical to TRBD1. The CDR3 covers 15 residues. The V gene end was trimmed by 1 base and the J gene end by 5 bases; junction bases not matched to a gene: 4. CDR1 LNHNV and CDR2 YYDKDF come from the germline V gene (reference sequence). The DNA of the CDR3 is TGTGCCACCAGCAGAGGGACAGGGAGTGATCAGCCCCAGCATTTT. Its translation: CATSRGTGSDQPQHF.

This chain links TRBV5-4 with TRBJ2-2; 7 bases are shared with TRBD1. The ends lost 3 bases at V and 5 bases at J; junction bases unmatched: 4. The CDR3 sequence is 14 residues long. Germline V lookup: CDR1 SGHNT, CDR2 YYREEE (reference sequence). This CDR3 reads CASSSLQGTGELFF. The CDR3, as DNA: TGTGCCAGCAGCTCTCTACAGGGGACCGGGGAGCTGTTTTTT.

The rearrangement links TRBV19 to TRBJ1-1, with TRBD1 as a possible D gene (5 bases). This CDR3 region has 11 residues. The germline V gene encodes CDR1 LNHDA and CDR2 SQIVND (reference sequence). The chain's CDR3 is CATQEDSEAFF. For the CDR3, the DNA is TGTGCTACCCAAGAAGACAGTGAAGCTTTCTTT.

This rearrangement joins TRBV27 to TRBJ1-6; D possibly corresponds to TRBD1 (6 bases). This CDR3 spans 14 amino acids. The germline V gene has CDR1 MNHEY and CDR2 SMNVEV (reference sequence). The ends were cut back, 6 bases at V and 9 bases at J, with 15 bases in the middle. CDR3 nucleotides: TGTGCCAGCAGCCCCACAGGGATGAGTTCACCCCTCCACTTT. It codes for CASSPTGMSSPLHF.

V gene TRBV25-1 combines with J gene TRBJ2-6, with no clear D. The CDR3 length is 15 residues. Per the germline V gene, CDR1 is MGHDK and CDR2 is SYGVNS. With 1 base removed from V and 0 bases from J, the gap between germline ends came to 4 bases. Here the CDR3 reads CASSEFSSGANVLTF. The CDR3 DNA reads as TGTGCCAGCAGTGAATTCAGCTCTGGGGCCAACGTCCTGACTTTC.

J is TRBJ1-1 and V is TRBV5-6; D is uncertain. Trimming took 2 bases from V and 1 from J, leaving 15 bases between them. The CDR3 contains 16 residues. CDR1 and CDR2 (germline): SGHDT, YYEEEE. The CDR3 here is CASSFISGRENTEAFF. The CDR3 DNA reads TGTGCCAGCAGCTTTATTTCAGGAAGGGAGAACACTGAAGCTTTCTTT. Supplemented by reference TRBV5-6 and TRBJ1-1, the full variable domain reads DAGVTQSPTHLIKTRGQQVTLRCSPKSGHDTVSWYQQALGQGPQFIFQYYEEEERQRGNFPDRFSGHQFPNYSSELNVNALLLGDSALYLCASSFISGRENTEAFFGQGTRLTVV.

The chain links TRBV5-8 to TRBJ2-3, with 7 positions matching TRBD2. The germline gives CDR1 SGHTS, CDR2 YDEGEE. This CDR3 region has 15 residues. V trimming: 7 bases; J trimming: 0 bases; junction bases outside the gene matches: 8. In DNA, the CDR3 is TGTGCCAGCGCCGATCCGGGGGGAAGCACAGATACGCAGTATTTT. This encodes CASADPGGSTDTQYF.

The V and J genes are TRBV18 and TRBJ2-2; a possible D gene is TRBD1 (5 bases). From germline, CDR1 is KGHSH and CDR2 LQKENI. The CDR3 has 14 amino acids. Trimming cost V 3 bases and J 4 bases, with 9 bases left between them. The CDR3 DNA reads as TGTGCCAGCTCACCCCTACAGGCCACCGGGGAGCTGTTTTTT. Residues: CASSPLQATGELFF. The full variable domain, completed using reference TRBV18 and TRBJ2-2, is NAGVMQNPRHLVRRRGQEARLRCSPMKGHSHVYWYRQLPEEGLKFMVYLQKENIIDESGMPKERFSAEFPKEGPSILRIQQVVRGDSAAYFCASSPLQATGELFFGEGSRLTVL.

The chain has TRBV7-3 and TRBJ2-2; D uncertain. Deletions cut 5 bases from V and 1 base from J, with 8 bases between. Germline V gene sequence: CDR1 SGHTA, CDR2 FQGTGA. The CDR3 runs 14 residues. CDR3 sequence: CASSPGVNTGELFF. CDR3 coding DNA: TGTGCCAGCAGCCCAGGTGTGAACACCGGGGAGCTGTTTTTT.

The chain recombines TRBV7-2 with TRBJ1-4; no clear D gene. The germline V gene has CDR1 SGHTA and CDR2 FQGNSA. The CDR3 sequence is 14 residues long. Trimming shortened V by 1 base and J by 7 bases, and 10 bases separated the two germline ends. CDR3 bases: TGTGCCAGCAGCTTAGGACCAGACGGTGAAAAACTGTTTTTT. This gives the protein CASSLGPDGEKLFF.